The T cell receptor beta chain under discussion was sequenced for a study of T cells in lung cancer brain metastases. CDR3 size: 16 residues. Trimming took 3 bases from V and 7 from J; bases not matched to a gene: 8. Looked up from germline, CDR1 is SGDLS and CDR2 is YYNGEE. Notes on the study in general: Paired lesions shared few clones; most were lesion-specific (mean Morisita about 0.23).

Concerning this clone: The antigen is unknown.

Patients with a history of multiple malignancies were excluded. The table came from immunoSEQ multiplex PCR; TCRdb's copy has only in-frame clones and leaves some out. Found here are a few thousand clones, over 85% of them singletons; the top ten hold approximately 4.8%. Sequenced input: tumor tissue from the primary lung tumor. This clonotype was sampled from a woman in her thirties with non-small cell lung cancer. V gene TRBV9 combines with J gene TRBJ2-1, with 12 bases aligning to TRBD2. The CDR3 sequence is CASSGWTSGTVNEQFF. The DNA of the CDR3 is TGTGCCAGCAGCGGATGGACTAGCGGGACGGTAAATGAGCAGTTCTTC.